Listed here are 20 T cell receptor beta chains from one sample, sequenced in a study of blood T cell repertoires in COVID-19. Clones were read by immunoSEQ multiplex PCR, and TCRdb kept only the in-frame ones, dropping some. Here the sample spans roughly 130,000 clones, approximately 83% being singletons. Specimen: peripheral blood. Every receptor here comes from a woman between 45 and 60 years old with acute or convalescent COVID-19.

J is TRBJ2-7 and V is TRBV5-6, with D tentatively TRBD2 (5 bases). The CDR3 totals 14 residues. Deletions cut 4 bases from V and 3 bases from J, with 14 bases between. From germline, CDR1 is SGHDT and CDR2 YYEEEE. The CDR3 reads CASSRSGRNYEQYF. The CDR3 DNA is TGTGCCAGCAGCCGGTCGGGGAGAAACTACGAGCAGTACTTC.

V gene TRBV18 combines with J gene TRBJ1-1; D not certain. Deletions cut 8 bases from V and 10 bases from J, with 8 bases between. CDR3 length: 9 residues. From germline, CDR1 is KGHSH and CDR2 LQKENI. Here the CDR3 reads CASGIIAFF. The CDR3 nucleotides are TGTGCCAGCGGCATTATAGCTTTCTTT.

This chain links TRBV2 with TRBJ1-2; 7 bases match TRBD1. V was clipped by 7 bases and J by 2 bases; unmatched bases: 7. There are 14 residues in the CDR3. Germline CDR1 and CDR2: SNHLY and FYNNEI. CDR3 loop: CASKDGTANYGYTF. The CDR3 region has the DNA TGTGCCAGCAAGGATGGGACAGCAAACTATGGCTACACCTTC.

The chain joins TRBV2 to TRBJ2-6, with D unclear. CDR3 size: 15 residues. Looked up from germline, CDR1 is SNHLY and CDR2 is FYNNEI. Trimming stripped 9 bases from V and 0 bases from J, with 12 bases between. CDR3 DNA: TGTGCCAGAGACCTCGGGTTCTCTGGGGCCAACGTCCTGACTTTC. It is translated as CARDLGFSGANVLTF.

The V gene is TRBV5-4, the J gene TRBJ2-3; 12 bases line up with TRBD2. This CDR3 is built from 18 residues. V lost 0 bases, J lost 0 bases, and 5 bases stayed unmatched. Germline V gene data show CDR1 as SGHNT and CDR2 as YYREEE (reference sequence). CDR3 in DNA: TGTGCCAGCAGCTTGGGACTAGCGGGGGCCAGTAGCACAGATACGCAGTATTTT. Translated, it gives CASSLGLAGASSTDTQYF.

J is TRBJ1-2 and V is TRBV6-5; D might be TRBD1 (5 bases). Trimming took off 4 bases at V and 3 bases at J, with 9 bases between the two ends. CDR1 and CDR2 from the germline V gene are MNHEY and SVGAGI. CDR3 length equals 13 residues. The CDR3 sequence is CASSLGEDYGYTF. The CDR3 DNA reads as TGTGCCAGCAGTTTGGGGGAGGACTATGGCTACACCTTC.

The chain combines TRBV7-3 with TRBJ1-2, with 7 bases lining up with TRBD1. CDR1 is SGHTA and CDR2 is FQGTGA in the germline V gene. The V and J ends lost 5 bases and 5 bases, in that order; junction bases with no gene match: 5. The CDR3 has 13 residues. Here the CDR3 reads CASSQGVDYGYTF. CDR3 bases: TGTGCCAGCAGCCAGGGGGTAGATTATGGCTACACCTTC.

J is TRBJ2-7 and V is TRBV18; D is ambiguous. The CDR3 covers 14 residues. Deletions cut 2 bases from V and 0 bases from J, with 8 bases between. The germline V gene has CDR1 KGHSH and CDR2 LQKENI. CDR3 in amino acids: CASSPETNSYEQYF. The CDR3, as DNA: TGTGCCAGCTCACCAGAGACAAACTCCTACGAGCAGTACTTC. The variable domain in full, with the rest retrieved from reference TRBV18 and TRBJ2-7, is NAGVMQNPRHLVRRRGQEARLRCSPMKGHSHVYWYRQLPEEGLKFMVYLQKENIIDESGMPKERFSAEFPKEGPSILRIQQVVRGDSAAYFCASSPETNSYEQYFGPGTRLTVT.

The gene calls are TRBV10-3 and TRBJ1-4, with D possibly matching TRBD1 (6 bases). CDR3 length: 14 residues. Looked up from germline, CDR1 is ENHRY and CDR2 is SYGVKD. V was clipped by 6 bases and J by 6 bases, with 14 bases between them. The CDR3 sequence is CAIRPTDRHEKLFF. Written as DNA, the CDR3 is TGTGCCATCAGACCTACCGACAGGCATGAAAAACTGTTTTTT.

This clone came up once. V is TRBV5-1 and J is TRBJ1-2; tentative D call: TRBD1 (6 bases). This CDR3 region has 15 residues. Germline assignment: CDR1 SGHRS and CDR2 YFSETQ. Trimming removed 4 bases at V and 6 bases at J, with 19 bases between. The CDR3 loop is CASSLQGLGVDGYTF. For the CDR3, the DNA is TGCGCCAGCAGCCTACAGGGATTAGGGGTGGATGGCTACACCTTC.

This chain connects TRBV19 to TRBJ1-4; no reliable D call. This CDR3 contains 16 residues. Between the trimmed V and J ends, which lost 5 bases and 0 bases, there was a span of 13 bases. Germline V lookup: CDR1 LNHDA, CDR2 SQIVND (reference sequence). This CDR3 is CASSASQVATNEKLFF. In DNA form, the CDR3 reads TGTGCCAGTAGTGCCTCACAAGTTGCAACTAATGAAAAACTGTTTTTT.

This chain links TRBV28 with TRBJ1-5; 9 positions match TRBD1. Germline V gives CDR1 MDHEN, CDR2 SYDVKM. The CDR3 consists of 17 residues. V lost 2 bases and J lost 1; bases outside the gene matches: 6. CDR3 amino acids: CASSLHSGQGSNQPQHF. CDR3 bases: TGTGCCAGCAGTTTACATTCAGGACAGGGGAGCAATCAGCCCCAGCATTTT.

This clone turned up a few times. Sequence at one end of the junction differs from germline and may be a read error. This sequence joins TRBV5-1 and TRBJ2-3, with D hard to call. Germline assignment: CDR1 SGHRS and CDR2 YFSETQ. This CDR3 region has 14 residues. This chain's CDR3 is CASSLVGSKDPQYF. The DNA of the CDR3 is TGCGCCAGCAGCTTGGTCGGTAGTAAAGATCCGCAGTATTTT.

This clone was detected only a few times. CDR3 region: CASSDQPGQGVEQYF. The CDR3 region has the DNA TGTGCCAGCAGCGACCAACCGGGACAGGGGGTCGAGCAGTACTTC. The chain carries TRBV6-6 and TRBJ2-7, with 11 positions matching TRBD1. The trim removed 6 bases at V and 6 bases at J, leaving 10 bases unmatched. This CDR3 has 15 amino acids. Germline CDR1 and CDR2: MNHNY and SVGAGI (reference sequence).

The chain joins TRBV21-1 to TRBJ1-5. TRBV21-1 is classified as a pseudogene. The CDR3 totals 16 residues. The CDR3 protein is CASSKSGVYSNQPQHF. CDR3 nucleotide sequence: TGTGCCAGCAGCAAATCCGGAGTATATAGCAATCAGCCCCAGCATTTT.

The chain combines TRBV30 with TRBJ1-3, with 10 bases lining up with TRBD1. Germline loops: CDR1 GTSNPN, CDR2 SVGIG (reference sequence). Losses at the gene ends were 2 bases for V and 4 bases for J; bases not matched to a gene: 5. CDR3 length: 15 residues. CDR3: CAWSPGQGDGNTIYF. For the CDR3, the DNA is TGTGCCTGGAGTCCAGGACAGGGGGACGGAAACACCATATATTTT.

CDR3 sequence: CASRSQGVPYEQYF. The CDR3, as DNA: TGTGCCAGCCGCTCCCAGGGGGTGCCCTACGAGCAGTACTTC. The chain couples TRBV11-2 to TRBJ2-7, with TRBD1 matching over 7 bases. The V gene end was trimmed by 8 bases and the J gene end by 2 bases; junction bases not matched to a gene: 9. The CDR3 runs 14 residues. The germline V gene encodes CDR1 SGHAT and CDR2 FQNNGV. The whole variable domain, filled in from reference TRBV11-2 and TRBJ2-7, reads EAGVAQSPRYKIIEKRQSVAFWCNPISGHATLYWYQQILGQGPKLLIQFQNNGVVDDSQLPKDRFSAERLKGVDSTLKIQPAKLEDSAVYLCASRSQGVPYEQYFGPGTRLTVT.

The chain is built from TRBV2 and TRBJ1-1; possibly TRBD1 for D (5 bases). The CDR3 is 12 residues long. Per the germline V gene, CDR1 is SNHLY and CDR2 is FYNNEI. V shed 7 bases and J shed 2 bases, with 8 bases lying between them. The DNA for the CDR3 is TGTGCCAGCAAAGGGGCCAACACTGAAGCTTTCTTT. It yields the protein CASKGANTEAFF.

The chain joins TRBV29-1 to TRBJ1-1; D is ambiguous. This CDR3 region has 11 residues. Trimming removed 5 bases from V and 1 base from J, with 5 bases in between. CDR1 is SQVTM, CDR2 ANQGSEA, per germline. CDR3 sequence: CSVYKNTEAFF. For the CDR3, the DNA is TGCAGCGTTTATAAGAACACTGAAGCTTTCTTT.

This chain connects TRBV13 to TRBJ1-1, with D perhaps matching TRBD1 (5 bases). Germline CDR1 PRHDT, CDR2 FYEKMQ (reference sequence). The CDR3 runs to 14 residues. V lost 7 bases, J lost 0 bases, and 12 bases lay in between. The chain's CDR3 is CASTLAGLNTEAFF. CDR3 sequence (DNA): TGTGCCAGCACCTTGGCAGGGTTGAACACTGAAGCTTTCTTT.